This is a list of T cell receptor beta chains from one sample in a study of T-cell reconstitution after alpha-beta-depleted transplantation in children. One entry per CDR3 protein, called by TCRdb with MiXCR from the PCR reads. The repertoire holds approximately 640,000 distinct CDR3 sequences, with roughly 17% as singletons. Material: PBMCs from the stem cell graft donor, obtained from the stem cell graft. The receptor set was obtained from a human donor who donated a stem cell graft to a child with acute myeloid leukemia. Both conserved end residues are part of each CDR3. Each record gives: J gene, V gene, clone size, D gene, CDR3 protein, CDR3 DNA. A D gene is named only where the DNA matches it firmly. Rows give clone size only sometimes, using once, few, many, or a class for an expanded clone.

J: TRBJ1-5
V: TRBV14
size: NA
D: NA
CDR3: CASSPGAGQPQHF
DNA: TGTGCCAGCAGCCCCGGGGCAGGGCAGCCCCAGCATTTT

J: TRBJ2-1
V: TRBV29-1
size: many
D: NA
CDR3: CSVELSDRLTYNEQFF
DNA: TGCAGCGTTGAATTATCGGACAGACTAACGTACAATGAGCAGTTCTTC

J: TRBJ1-2
V: TRBV7-9
size: many
D: NA
CDR3: CASSTGNYGYTF
DNA: TGTGCCAGCAGCACAGGAAACTATGGCTACACCTTC

J: TRBJ2-1
V: TRBV6-6
size: many
D: TRBD2
CDR3: CASGRLAGNEQFF
DNA: TGTGCCAGCGGTAGACTAGCGGGGAATGAGCAGTTCTTC

J: TRBJ1-5
V: TRBV12-3/TRBV12-4
size: few
D: NA
CDR3: CASSFEDKRQPQHF
DNA: TGTGCCAGCAGTTTTGAAGACAAGAGACAGCCCCAGCATTTT

J: TRBJ2-5
V: TRBV7-9
size: few
D: NA
CDR3: CASSLGLSGETQYF
DNA: TGTGCCAGCAGCTTGGGCTTGTCGGGTGAGACCCAGTACTTC

J: TRBJ1-3
V: TRBV5-4
size: many
D: NA
CDR3: CASTKETGNTIYF
DNA: TGTGCCAGCACAAAGGAAACTGGAAACACCATATATTTT

J: TRBJ2-7
V: TRBV9
size: NA
D: TRBD1
CDR3: CASSGSGTAAYEQYF
DNA: TGTGCCAGCAGCGGATCCGGGACAGCCGCCTACGAGCAGTACTTC

J: TRBJ1-1
V: TRBV29-1
size: many
D: TRBD1
CDR3: CSGLQGGVNTEAFF
DNA: TGCAGCGGACTACAGGGGGGTGTGAACACTGAAGCTTTCTTT

J: TRBJ2-3
V: TRBV12-3/TRBV12-4
size: few
D: NA
CDR3: CASSFQEFTQYF
DNA: TGTGCCAGCAGTTTTCAGGAGTTTACGCAGTATTTT

J: TRBJ2-3
V: TRBV20-1
size: many
D: TRBD2
CDR3: CSARLAGSDTQYF
DNA: TGCAGTGCTAGACTAGCGGGGTCAGATACGCAGTATTTT

J: TRBJ2-2
V: TRBV20-1
size: many
D: TRBD2
CDR3: CSARALSSGGTGELFF
DNA: TGCAGTGCTAGAGCCCTATCTAGCGGGGGAACCGGGGAGCTGTTTTTT

J: TRBJ2-7
V: TRBV5-6
size: many
D: TRBD2
CDR3: CATQRTSLIGEQYF
DNA: TGTGCCACCCAACGGACTAGCCTTATCGGCGAGCAGTACTTC

J: TRBJ1-2
V: TRBV20-1
size: few
D: TRBD1
CDR3: CSANTGADGYTF
DNA: TGCAGTGCTAATACAGGGGCTGATGGCTACACCTTC